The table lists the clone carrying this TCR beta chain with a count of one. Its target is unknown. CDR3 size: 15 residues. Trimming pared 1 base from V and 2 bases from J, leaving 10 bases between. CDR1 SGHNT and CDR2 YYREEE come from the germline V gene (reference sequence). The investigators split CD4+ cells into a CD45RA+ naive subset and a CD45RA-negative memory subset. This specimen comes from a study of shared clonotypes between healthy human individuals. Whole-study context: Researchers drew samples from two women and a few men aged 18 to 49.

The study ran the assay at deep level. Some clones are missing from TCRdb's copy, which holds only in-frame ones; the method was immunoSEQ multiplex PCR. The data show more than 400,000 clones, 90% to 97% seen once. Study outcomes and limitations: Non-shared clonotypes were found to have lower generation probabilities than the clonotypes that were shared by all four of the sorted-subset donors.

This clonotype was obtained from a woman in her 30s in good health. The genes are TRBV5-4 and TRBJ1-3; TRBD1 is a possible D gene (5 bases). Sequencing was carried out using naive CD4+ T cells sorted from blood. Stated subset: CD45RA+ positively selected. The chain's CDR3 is CASSLRGGPGNTIYF. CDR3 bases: TGTGCCAGCAGCTTGCGGGGGGGTCCTGGAAACACCATATATTTT. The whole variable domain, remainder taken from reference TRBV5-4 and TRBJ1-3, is ETGVTQSPTHLIKTRGQQVTLRCSSQSGHNTVSWYQQALGQGPQFIFQYYREEENGRGNFPPRFSGLQFPNYSSELNVNALELDDSALYLCASSLRGGPGNTIYFGEGSWLTVV.